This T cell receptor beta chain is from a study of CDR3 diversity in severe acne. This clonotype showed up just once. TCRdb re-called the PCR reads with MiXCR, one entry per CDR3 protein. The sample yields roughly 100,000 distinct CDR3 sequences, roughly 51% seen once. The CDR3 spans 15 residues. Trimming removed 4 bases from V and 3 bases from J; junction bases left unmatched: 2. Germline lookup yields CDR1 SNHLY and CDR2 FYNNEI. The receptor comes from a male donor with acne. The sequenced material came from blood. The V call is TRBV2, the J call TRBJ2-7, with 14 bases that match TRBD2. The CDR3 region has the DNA TGTGCCAGCAGTGGACTAGCGGGAGGGTTCTACGAGCAGTACTTC. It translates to CASSGLAGGFYEQYF.